Following are 26 T cell receptor beta chains from one sample sequenced in a study of blood T cell repertoires in COVID-19. Measured with immunoSEQ multiplex PCR; TCRdb has only the in-frame clones, and not every one. Here the sample spans about 100,000 clones, more than 70% being singletons. Source material: peripheral blood. The receptors originated from a human donor in a cohort sampled during active COVID-19.

V gene TRBV5-1 combines with J gene TRBJ1-1; 7 positions match TRBD1. The V segment lost 4 bases and the J segment 3 bases; nucleotides outside the gene matches: 12. Germline V gene sequence: CDR1 SGHRS, CDR2 YFSETQ. CDR3 length: 16 amino acids. The CDR3 DNA sequence: TGCGCCAGCAGCGGCGGGACAGTACTTACTCACACTGAAGCTTTCTTT. Translating gives CASSGGTVLTHTEAFF.

V and J are TRBV27 and TRBJ1-2; TRBD1 might be the D (6 bases). Germline-derived CDR1 and CDR2 are MNHEY and SMNVEV (reference sequence). V was trimmed by 0 bases and J by 7 bases, leaving 12 bases between them. The CDR3 is 14 amino acids. The CDR3 spells CASSLSGDIGGYTF. CDR3 bases: TGTGCCAGCAGTTTATCAGGGGACATCGGTGGCTACACCTTC.

The chain carries TRBV7-9 and TRBJ1-6; no definite D call. Germline lookup yields CDR1 SEHNR and CDR2 FQNEAQ (reference sequence). V was shortened by 1 base and J by 1 base, with 5 bases between the two germline ends. The CDR3 is 15 amino acids. The CDR3 DNA is TGTGCCAGCAGCTTAGGGGAGTCCTATAATTCACCCCTCCACTTT. Translated: CASSLGESYNSPLHF.

This clone was recorded only once. V and J are TRBV19 and TRBJ2-1, with TRBD2 matching 8 bases. Germline V CDR1 and CDR2: LNHDA, SQIVND (reference sequence). The ends lost 3 bases at V and 5 bases at J; junction bases unmatched: 9. The CDR3 covers 16 residues. The CDR3 nucleotides read TGTGCCAGTAGTATTAGAACGACTAGCGTAGACAATGAGCAGTTCTTC. Protein product: CASSIRTTSVDNEQFF.

The chain carries TRBV20-1 and TRBJ1-4; 7 nucleotides line up with TRBD1. Trimming at V came to 3 bases and at J to 8 bases, leaving 9 bases not matched to a gene. The CDR3 has 14 amino acids. CDR1 is DFQATT and CDR2 is SNEGSKA in the germline V gene (reference sequence). This CDR3 reads CSASQPGGREKLFF. For the CDR3, the DNA is TGCAGTGCTAGTCAACCAGGGGGTAGAGAAAAACTGTTTTTT.

This clone has a single count. Sequence at one end of the junction differs from germline and may be a read error. Other DNA sequences from this sample encode an identical CDR3 as well. The V gene is TRBV5-1, the J gene TRBJ1-2, with D uncertain. CDR3 length: 14 amino acids. CDR1 and CDR2 from the germline V gene are SGHRS and YFSETQ. DNA for the CDR3: TGCGCCAGCAGCTTGGTAGGAGAAAGTTATGGCTACACCTTT. As protein: CASSLVGESYGYTF. The full variable domain, rest sourced from reference TRBV5-1 and TRBJ1-2, is KAGVTQTPRYLIKTRGQQVTLSCSPISGHRSVSWYQQTPGQGLQFLFEYFSETQRNKGNFPGRFSGRQFSNSRSEMNVSTLELGDSALYLCASSLVGESYGYTFGSGTRLTVV.

The genes are TRBV2 and TRBJ2-5; D might be TRBD1 (6 bases). Trimming took 5 bases from V and 14 from J, leaving 15 bases between them. The length of the CDR3 is 11 residues. Per the germline V gene, CDR1 is SNHLY and CDR2 is FYNNEI. This CDR3 reads CASSSRQEPYF. The CDR3 bases are TGTGCCAGCAGTTCACGACAGGAGCCTTACTTC.

J is TRBJ1-1 and V is TRBV18, with TRBD1 as a possible D gene (5 bases). This CDR3 has 15 amino acids. Germline V lookup: CDR1 KGHSH, CDR2 LQKENI. The V gene lost 6 bases and the J gene lost 0 bases, with 14 bases spanning the gap. The CDR3 is CASSTRTLMNTEAFF. CDR3 bases: TGTGCCAGCTCCACGCGGACACTTATGAACACTGAAGCTTTCTTT.

This rearrangement joins TRBV7-9 to TRBJ2-5, with 8 bases matching TRBD2. V lost 5 bases to trimming and J lost 5 bases; unmatched junction nucleotides: 7. The CDR3 sequence is 14 residues long. Germline V gene data show CDR1 as SEHNR and CDR2 as FQNEAQ (reference sequence). CDR3 sequence (DNA): TGTGCCAGCAGCCTCGGGAGACTAGCGGAGACCCAGTACTTC. Encoded protein: CASSLGRLAETQYF.

This chain uses TRBV5-4 with TRBJ1-4, with 8 bases identical to TRBD1. J was trimmed by 7 bases and V by 0 bases; bases with no gene match: 8. The CDR3 contains 16 residues. The V gene's germline CDR1 is SGHNT and CDR2 YYREEE (reference sequence). The CDR3 loop reads CASSLGQGAPGEKLFF. The DNA for the CDR3 is TGTGCCAGCAGCTTGGGCCAGGGGGCGCCGGGTGAAAAACTGTTTTTT.

V usage is TRBV27 and J usage is TRBJ2-7, with D possibly TRBD1 on 5 matching bases. This CDR3 comprises 12 residues. In germline, CDR1 is MNHEY, CDR2 SMNVEV (reference sequence). The ends were cut back, 10 bases at V and 0 bases at J, with 10 bases in the middle. CDR3 residues: CATPQGSYEQYF. CDR3 in DNA: TGTGCCACCCCCCAGGGCTCCTACGAGCAGTACTTC.

The chain combines TRBV5-5 with TRBJ1-5; 9 bases match TRBD1. The CDR3 is 14 amino acids. Germline CDR1 reads SGHKS; CDR2 reads YYEKEE (reference sequence). J was trimmed by 7 bases and V by 0 bases; bases with no gene match: 2. The CDR3 bases are TGTGCCAGCAGCTTGGCCGGACAGGGGCAGCCCCAGCATTTT. It encodes CASSLAGQGQPQHF. The full variable domain, its missing parts supplied by reference TRBV5-5 and TRBJ1-5, is DAGVTQSPTHLIKTRGQQVTLRCSPISGHKSVSWYQQVLGQGPQFIFQYYEKEERGRGNFPDRFSARQFPNYSSELNVNALLLGDSALYLCASSLAGQGQPQHFGDGTRLSIL.

The chain links TRBV7-2 to TRBJ2-7, with D possibly matching TRBD1 (6 bases). The CDR3 length is 12 residues. In germline, CDR1 is SGHTA, CDR2 FQGNSA. The V end was cut by 4 bases, the J end by 5 bases, with 9 bases between. DNA for the CDR3: TGTGCCAGCAGCTGGACAGCCCACGAGCAGTACTTC. Translated: CASSWTAHEQYF.

The rearrangement joins TRBV19 to TRBJ1-2; TRBD1 matches 7 bases. CDR3 size: 15 residues. V lost 5 bases and J lost 8; bases outside the gene matches: 14. Germline V gene lookup returns CDR1 LNHDA and CDR2 SQIVND (reference sequence). This CDR3 is CASSATGTEARGYTF. The CDR3 bases are TGTGCCAGTAGTGCGACCGGGACAGAGGCCCGCGGCTACACCTTC.

The table lists this clone with a count of one. The chain carries TRBV30 and TRBJ1-6; D is unresolved. This CDR3 has 15 residues. Trimming took 4 bases from V and 4 from J, leaving 14 bases between them. CDR1 is GTSNPN, CDR2 SVGIG, per germline (reference sequence). The CDR3 region has the DNA TGTGCCTGGAATGGACCGGGAACGTATAATTCACCCCTCCACTTT. Translated, it gives CAWNGPGTYNSPLHF.

This chain joins TRBV5-1 and TRBJ2-5; D perhaps matches TRBD2 (5 bases). Trimming shortened V by 4 bases and J by 4 bases, and 17 bases separated the two germline ends. The CDR3 spans 15 residues. CDR1 and CDR2 (germline): SGHRS, YFSETQ. The CDR3 DNA reads as TGCGCCAGCAGCAAAAACACGGCCGGAGGAGAGACCCAGTACTTC. Translating gives CASSKNTAGGETQYF.

This chain joins TRBV28 and TRBJ1-2; no firm D call. The CDR3 totals 13 residues. The V gene lost 1 base and the J gene lost 8 bases, with 11 bases spanning the gap. Per the germline V gene, CDR1 is MDHEN and CDR2 is SYDVKM. The CDR3 region is CASSLLGIRGYTF. The DNA of the CDR3 is TGTGCCAGCAGTTTATTGGGCATCCGGGGCTACACCTTC.

The V gene is TRBV4-3, the J gene TRBJ2-7; D uncertain. CDR1 LGHNA and CDR2 YSLEER come from the germline V gene. Trimming stripped 5 bases from V and 6 bases from J, with 17 bases between. The CDR3 length is 14 residues. CDR3 DNA sequence: TGCGCCAGCAGCTTCGAGCTCTCAAGTCGCGAGCAGTACTTC. Translating it yields CASSFELSSREQYF.

The rearrangement links TRBV7-8 to TRBJ1-1, with D perhaps TRBD1 (6 bases). Germline V gene lookup returns CDR1 SGHVS and CDR2 FQNEAQ. Between the trimmed V and J ends, which lost 1 base and 3 bases, there was a span of 6 bases. This CDR3 has 13 residues. CDR3: CASSLDRDTEAFF. The CDR3 nucleotides are TGTGCCAGCAGCTTAGACAGGGACACTGAAGCTTTCTTT.

This chain connects TRBV11-2 to TRBJ2-7, with D possibly TRBD1 on 6 matching bases. CDR1 is SGHAT, CDR2 FQNNGV, per germline. The length of the CDR3 is 15 residues. V lost 2 bases and J 7 bases, leaving 18 bases between the germline ends. In DNA, the CDR3 is TGTGCCAGCAGCTTATCAAGACAGGCTCTGCGGGAGCAGTACTTC. As protein: CASSLSRQALREQYF. Filled out from reference TRBV11-2 and TRBJ2-7, the complete variable domain reads EAGVAQSPRYKIIEKRQSVAFWCNPISGHATLYWYQQILGQGPKLLIQFQNNGVVDDSQLPKDRFSAERLKGVDSTLKIQPAKLEDSAVYLCASSLSRQALREQYFGPGTRLTVT.

V is TRBV19 and J is TRBJ2-2; 8 bases fit TRBD2. The germline V gene encodes CDR1 LNHDA and CDR2 SQIVND (reference sequence). Unmatched junction bases numbered 1, after V lost 4 bases and J lost 0 bases. The CDR3 covers 15 residues. CDR3 DNA: TGTGCCAGTAGTAGACTAGCGTCGAACACCGGGGAGCTGTTTTTT. It yields the protein CASSRLASNTGELFF.

The CDR3 is CASRARAGPYEQYF. CDR3 coding DNA: TGTGCCAGCAGAGCAAGGGCAGGGCCGTACGAGCAGTACTTC. The chain links TRBV5-7 to TRBJ2-7; maybe TRBD1 (5 bases). TRBV5-7 is an ORF, and what it does is uncertain. This CDR3 is 14 amino acids long. V was pared by 5 bases and J by 4 bases, with 16 bases between.

J is TRBJ1-1 and V is TRBV4-3, with D perhaps TRBD1 (6 bases). The CDR3 is 15 amino acids. The germline V and J ends were trimmed by 0 bases and 1 base, with 9 bases remaining between them. Germline lookup yields CDR1 LGHNA and CDR2 YSLEER. The CDR3 region has the DNA TGCGCCAGCAGCCAAGAACTGGGGGCGAACACTGAAGCTTTCTTT. Amino acids: CASSQELGANTEAFF.

This chain connects TRBV9 to TRBJ1-2, with a weak D call TRBD1 (5 bases). Between the trimmed V and J ends, which lost 2 bases and 8 bases, there was a span of 10 bases. CDR1 SGDLS and CDR2 YYNGEE come from the germline V gene. The CDR3 has 12 amino acids. CDR3 bases: TGTGCCAGCAGCGTCCAGGGTGAAGGCTACACCTTC. Protein sequence: CASSVQGEGYTF.

The chain uses TRBV10-3 and TRBJ1-1; D possibly corresponds to TRBD1 (6 bases). The CDR3 has 15 residues. CDR1 is ENHRY, CDR2 SYGVKD, per germline. V lost 0 bases, J lost 1 base, and 9 bases lay in between. The CDR3 bases are TGTGCCATCAGTGAGTCTGGCAGGGGGAACACTGAAGCTTTCTTT. Translating gives CAISESGRGNTEAFF.

The CDR3 here is CASSIARSGANVLTF. In DNA form, the CDR3 reads TGTGCCAGTAGTATAGCCAGATCTGGGGCCAACGTCCTGACTTTC. The rearrangement uses TRBV19 and TRBJ2-6; D uncertain. The germline gives CDR1 LNHDA, CDR2 SQIVND (reference sequence). V was cut by 1 base and J by 1 base, with 5 bases left in between. CDR3 length: 15 amino acids.